This TCR beta chain was observed in a study of T cells in Graves' hyperthyroidism and ophthalmopathy. TCR beta CDR3 regions were amplified from RNA transcripts. The TCR CDR3 first-round RT-PCR relied on the HTBI primer set. TCRdb called the multiplex PCR reads again in MiXCR, with one record for every CDR3 protein. The sample contains about 520,000 distinct CDR3 sequences, approximately 24% of which appear only once. V was pared by 0 bases and J by 6 bases, with 12 bases between. This CDR3 is 15 amino acids long. Germline loops: CDR1 LGHDT, CDR2 YNNKEL (reference sequence). The chain combines TRBV3-1 with TRBJ1-5; TRBD1 is a possible D gene (5 bases). The clonotype was recovered from a woman aged 25 to 39 with Graves' ophthalmopathy. Sample: blood. The CDR3 is CASSQDEGVGQPQHF. The CDR3 DNA is TGTGCCAGCAGCCAAGACGAAGGGGTCGGTCAGCCCCAGCATTTT.